This is a list of T cell receptor beta chains from one sample in a study of OX40 agonist ivuxolimab in advanced cancers. The method was immunoSEQ multiplex PCR; TCRdb's version includes in-frame clones alone and lacks a portion of them. This sample has over 65,000 clones; 86% occur once, and the top ten carry 6.5%. The sample was CD4+ or CD8+ T cells sorted from blood, taken in a trial of the OX40 agonist ivuxolimab. Receptor source: an adult with an advanced solid tumor such as melanoma, head and neck, liver or kidney cancer. CDR3s leave out the opening cysteine and the closing phenylalanine or tryptophan. Each record gives: CDR3 protein, J gene, V gene.

ASSGQAENEQF | TRBJ2-1 | TRBV6-1
AIIYSGGTDTQY | TRBJ2-3 | TRBV10-3
ASSYDGTYEQY | TRBJ2-7 | TRBV6-5
SGTGQSQNTEAF | TRBJ1-1 | TRBV29-1
ASSFQGGQETQY | TRBJ2-5 | TRBV7-2
ASSLVWPYTNNSPLH | TRBJ1-6 | TRBV5-5
ASSSSAPYGYT | TRBJ1-2 | TRBV27
ASSEPGLAPTWSQY | TRBJ2-5 | TRBV6-1
ASSLGQANSPLH | TRBJ1-6 | TRBV5-1
ASSGPIEQF | TRBJ2-1 | TRBV6-5
ASSFPTGQGTGSPLH | TRBJ1-6 | TRBV5-1
ASSSLAGRTPEAF | TRBJ1-1 | TRBV6-5
ASSLRTGGYNEQF | TRBJ2-1 | TRBV13
ASSVTGRAFEQY | TRBJ2-7 | TRBV5-1
ASSRLPSTSGTDEQF | TRBJ2-1 | TRBV7-3
ASSETGNQPQH | TRBJ1-5 | TRBV6-1
ASSQPGQGAEAF | TRBJ1-1 | TRBV4-1
ASFRVQETQY | TRBJ2-5 | TRBV18
ASSPERGVETQY | TRBJ2-5 | TRBV11-2
ASSPKTSTYNEQF | TRBJ2-1 | TRBV18
ASSDRGLNEQF | TRBJ2-1 | TRBV9
SADWDTQY | TRBJ2-3 | TRBV20-1
SARGGHGYT | TRBJ1-2 | TRBV20-1
ASSRLRGLTDTQY | TRBJ2-3 | TRBV5-1
ATSRRAGTNSPLH | TRBJ1-6 | TRBV15
ASSYGPNTGELF | TRBJ2-2 | TRBV6-6
AWSVMNEQY | TRBJ2-7 | TRBV30